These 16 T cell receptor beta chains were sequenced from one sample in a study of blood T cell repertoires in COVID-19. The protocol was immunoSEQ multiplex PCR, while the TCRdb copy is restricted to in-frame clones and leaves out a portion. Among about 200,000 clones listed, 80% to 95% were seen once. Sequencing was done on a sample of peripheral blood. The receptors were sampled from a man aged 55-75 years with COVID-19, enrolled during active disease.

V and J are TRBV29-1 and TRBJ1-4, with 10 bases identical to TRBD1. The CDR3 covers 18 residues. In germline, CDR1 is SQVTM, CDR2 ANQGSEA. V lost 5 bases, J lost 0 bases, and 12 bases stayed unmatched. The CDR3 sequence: CSVKHGTGVTSTNEKLFF. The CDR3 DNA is TGCAGCGTTAAGCACGGGACAGGGGTCACCTCAACTAATGAAAAACTGTTTTTT.

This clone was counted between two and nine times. In nucleotides, the CDR3 is TGTGCCTGGAGTGAGACAGGGAACACTGAAGCTTTCTTT. It yields the protein CAWSETGNTEAFF. This sequence joins TRBV30 and TRBJ1-1; D possibly corresponds to TRBD1 (6 bases). Looked up from germline, CDR1 is GTSNPN and CDR2 is SVGIG (reference sequence). The CDR3 sequence is 13 residues long. Trimming pared 1 base from V and 1 base from J, leaving 7 bases between.

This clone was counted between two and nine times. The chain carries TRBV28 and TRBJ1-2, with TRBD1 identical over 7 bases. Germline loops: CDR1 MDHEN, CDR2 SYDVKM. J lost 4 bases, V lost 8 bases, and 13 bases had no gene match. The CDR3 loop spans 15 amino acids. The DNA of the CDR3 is TGTGCCAGCTCAGTTCGTTCCTCAGGGGGCTATGGCTACACCTTC. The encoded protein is CASSVRSSGGYGYTF.

The CDR3 coding sequence is TGTGCCAGCAGCTCAGACATTAATCAGCCCCAGCATTTT. Translated, it gives CASSSDINQPQHF. The rearrangement joins TRBV12-3 or TRBV12-4 to TRBJ1-5; D is unclear. The CDR3 runs to 13 residues. V dropped 6 bases and J dropped 4 bases, with 10 bases sitting between them.

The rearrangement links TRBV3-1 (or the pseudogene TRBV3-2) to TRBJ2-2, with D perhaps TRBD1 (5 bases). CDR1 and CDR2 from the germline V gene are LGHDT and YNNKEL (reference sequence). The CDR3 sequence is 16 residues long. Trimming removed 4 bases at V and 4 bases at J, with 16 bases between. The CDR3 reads CASSPHLGQITGELFF. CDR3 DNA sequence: TGTGCCAGCAGCCCCCACTTGGGGCAGATCACCGGGGAGCTGTTTTTT.

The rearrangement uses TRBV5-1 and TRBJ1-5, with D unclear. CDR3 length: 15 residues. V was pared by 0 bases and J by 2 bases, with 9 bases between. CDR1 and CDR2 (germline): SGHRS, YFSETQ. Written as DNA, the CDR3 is TGCGCCAGCAGCTTGGATGCGGGTGGCAATCAGCCCCAGCATTTT. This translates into CASSLDAGGNQPQHF. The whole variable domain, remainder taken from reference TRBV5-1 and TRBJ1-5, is KAGVTQTPRYLIKTRGQQVTLSCSPISGHRSVSWYQQTPGQGLQFLFEYFSETQRNKGNFPGRFSGRQFSNSRSEMNVSTLELGDSALYLCASSLDAGGNQPQHFGDGTRLSIL.

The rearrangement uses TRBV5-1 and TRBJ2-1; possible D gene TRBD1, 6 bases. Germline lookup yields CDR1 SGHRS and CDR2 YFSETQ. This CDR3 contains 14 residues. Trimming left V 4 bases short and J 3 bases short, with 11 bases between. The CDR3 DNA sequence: TGCGCCAGCAGCAGAATGGACAGCTACAATGAGCAGTTCTTC. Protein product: CASSRMDSYNEQFF. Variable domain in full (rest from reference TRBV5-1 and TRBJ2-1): KAGVTQTPRYLIKTRGQQVTLSCSPISGHRSVSWYQQTPGQGLQFLFEYFSETQRNKGNFPGRFSGRQFSNSRSEMNVSTLELGDSALYLCASSRMDSYNEQFFGPGTRLTVL.

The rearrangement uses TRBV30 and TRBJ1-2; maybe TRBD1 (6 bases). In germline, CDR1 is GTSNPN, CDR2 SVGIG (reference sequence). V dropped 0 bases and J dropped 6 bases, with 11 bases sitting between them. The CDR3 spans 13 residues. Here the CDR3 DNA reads TGTGCCTGGAGTGTAGGCAGGGGAAATGGCTACACCTTC. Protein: CAWSVGRGNGYTF. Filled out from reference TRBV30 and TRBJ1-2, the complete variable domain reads SQTIHQWPATLVQPVGSPLSLECTVEGTSNPNLYWYRQAAGRGLQLLFYSVGIGQISSEVPQNLSASRPQDRQFILSSKKLLLSDSGFYLCAWSVGRGNGYTFGSGTRLTVV.

The CDR3 protein is CATSRDSGPQYF. The CDR3 nucleotides are TGTGCCACCAGCAGAGATAGCGGCCCCCAGTACTTC. This rearrangement joins TRBV15 to TRBJ2-7; tentative D call: TRBD2 (6 bases). The CDR3 totals 12 residues. The V end lost 0 bases, the J end lost 10 bases, and 10 bases lay between the germline ends. CDR1 LNHNV and CDR2 YYDKDF come from the germline V gene (reference sequence).

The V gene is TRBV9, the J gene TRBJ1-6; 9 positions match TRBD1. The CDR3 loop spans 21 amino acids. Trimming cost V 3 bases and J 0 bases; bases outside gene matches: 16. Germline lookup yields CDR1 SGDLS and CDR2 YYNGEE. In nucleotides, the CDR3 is TGTGCCAGCAGCGGTGTCCCCCGGGACAGGGCGAATCCCTCCTATAATTCACCCCTCCACTTT. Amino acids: CASSGVPRDRANPSYNSPLHF.

The CDR3 is CASSSSDRTGGSETQYF. The CDR3 coding sequence is TGTGCCAGCAGCTCATCCGACAGGACAGGGGGCAGTGAGACCCAGTACTTC. The chain links TRBV9 to TRBJ2-5; the match to TRBD1 covers 11 bases. This CDR3 has 17 amino acids. Per germline, CDR1 SGDLS and CDR2 YYNGEE. V dropped 4 bases and J dropped 5; count of bases not matched to a gene: 13.

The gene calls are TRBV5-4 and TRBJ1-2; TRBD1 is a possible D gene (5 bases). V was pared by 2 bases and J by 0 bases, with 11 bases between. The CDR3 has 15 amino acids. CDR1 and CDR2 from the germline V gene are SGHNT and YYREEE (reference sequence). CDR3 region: CASSLRTGPNYGYTF. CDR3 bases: TGTGCCAGCAGCTTAAGAACAGGACCTAACTATGGCTACACCTTC. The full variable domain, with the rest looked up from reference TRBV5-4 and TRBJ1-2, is ETGVTQSPTHLIKTRGQQVTLRCSSQSGHNTVSWYQQALGQGPQFIFQYYREEENGRGNFPPRFSGLQFPNYSSELNVNALELDDSALYLCASSLRTGPNYGYTFGSGTRLTVV.

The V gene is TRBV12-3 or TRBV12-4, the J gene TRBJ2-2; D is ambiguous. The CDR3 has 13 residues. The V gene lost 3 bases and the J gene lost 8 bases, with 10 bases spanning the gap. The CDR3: CASSLGFVGELFF. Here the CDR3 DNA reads TGTGCCAGCAGTTTGGGCTTTGTAGGGGAGCTGTTTTTT.

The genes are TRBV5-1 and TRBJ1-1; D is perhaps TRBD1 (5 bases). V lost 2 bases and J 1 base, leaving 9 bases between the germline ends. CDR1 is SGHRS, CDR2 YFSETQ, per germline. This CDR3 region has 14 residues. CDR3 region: CASSFDTGNTEAFF. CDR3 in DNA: TGCGCCAGCAGCTTTGACACAGGGAACACTGAAGCTTTCTTT.

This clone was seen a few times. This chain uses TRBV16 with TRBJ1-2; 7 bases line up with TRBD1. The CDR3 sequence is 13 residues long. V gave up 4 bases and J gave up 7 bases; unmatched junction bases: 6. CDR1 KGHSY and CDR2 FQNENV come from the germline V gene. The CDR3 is CASSRWTGSGYTF. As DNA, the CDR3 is TGTGCCAGCAGCCGATGGACAGGCTCTGGCTACACCTTC.

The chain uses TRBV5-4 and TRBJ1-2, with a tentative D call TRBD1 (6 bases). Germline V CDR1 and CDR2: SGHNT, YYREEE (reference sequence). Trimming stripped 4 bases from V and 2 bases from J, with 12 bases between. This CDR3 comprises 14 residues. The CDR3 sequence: CASSIGQQNYGYTF. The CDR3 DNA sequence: TGTGCCAGCAGCATAGGACAGCAAAACTATGGCTACACCTTC.